The entry below describes one TCR beta chain. This clone was picked up a small number of times. Its antigen is unknown. No base quality information exists; no much larger clone differs at one position. This specimen comes from a study of beta chain features in type 1 diabetes listed by TCRdb under 2018. Regarding the research as a whole: Patients and healthy donors did not differ in mean age, gender distribution, total cell number or subset yield. Regulatory and stem cell-like memory subsets were obtained from only 8 patients and roughly 8 healthy donors, while naive and central memory subsets were obtained from all 30 or so donors. The study compared the TCRB repertoires of sorted circulating CD4+ T cell subsets in recently diagnosed type 1 diabetes patients with those in matched healthy donors. Across all samples, approximately 100 million sorted cells were examined, and cell number per subset correlated strongly with RNA yield. On the study overall, not on this receptor specifically: Because the HLA sub-analyses included only small numbers of individuals, any influence of HLA type on TCRB rearrangement was left unresolved. Shorter templates might be favored by PCR, yet because patient and control samples were amplified and corrected together, any such skew would affect both groups equally. Naive, central memory and regulatory TCRB repertoires appeared more similar among patients than among healthy donors. Patients with type 1 diabetes made fewer insertions and deleted more nucleotides at VDJ recombination sites, implying thymic rearrangement abnormalities. Because cDNA was sequenced instead of genomic DNA, highly expressing activated cells could be over-represented, though the groups showed no difference in activation or CD3 levels. A moderate but significant shortening of TCRB CDR3 length was observed in type 1 diabetes patients in all four CD4+ subsets.

The trim is 0 bases for V and 7 bases for J, with a gap of 16 bases between the germline ends. From a lookup of the germline V gene, CDR1 and CDR2 are SGHRS and YFSETQ. The CDR3 holds 16 amino acids from the cysteine to the phenylalanine. The read is trimmed to its CDR3 DNA, 48 bases read in frame from base 1. Each donor gave one peripheral blood draw, approximately 120 mL on average, collected into heparinised tubes. Naive, central memory, regulatory and stem cell-like memory CD4+ T cells were sorted on a BD FACSAria II using a panel including CD45RO, CCR7, CD25, CD127, CD95 and CD27. Every sorted population had a purity above 95%. PBMCs were separated immediately by Lymphoprep density gradient centrifugation and were stained directly, without being cultured. So that batch effects would be minimized, each experiment stained and sorted samples in pairs, pairing one healthy donor with one patient.

The entire amount of isolated RNA was reverse transcribed using the High Capacity cDNA Reverse Transcription Kit, so the sequenced TCRB transcripts were expressed ones. Naive, central memory and regulatory T cell samples underwent deep immunoSEQ sequencing, averaging approximately 3.5 million total reads per sample. Sorted cells were lysed in RLT buffer and RNA was extracted with DNase-treated RNeasy Micro or Mini kits, depending on cell number. To prevent cross-contamination, every cell subset was processed on its own, while patient and healthy donor samples were processed together. The immunoSEQ multiplex PCR was used to amplify TCRB sequences from cDNA, yielding 87-bp fragments that span the CDR3 region. The amplicons were sequenced using the Illumina HiSeq platform. Processing in the source paper ran as follows. Synthetic template baselines were used to correct PCR bias computationally, reads within Hamming distance 2 were collapsed, and singletons that could not be merged were discarded. Reads were aligned to IMGT to assign V, D and J genes, CDR3 length, and insertions or deletions at six rearrangement sites. Within each subset, clonotype counts were normalized to sorted cell number, after which true diversity and Gini coefficients were computed with the tcR R package. The overlap coefficient, calculated on TCRB nucleotide sequences, was used to measure repertoire sharing. As a proxy for the pre-selection repertoire, out-of-frame TCRB sequences from naive cells were analyzed. TCRdb limited this immuneACCESS table to in-frame rearrangements with V and J called. A share of clones is missing; checked studies link under half to unresolved V genes, and the rest is unexplained. The D gene and trimming were derived from the DNA, and the V and J assignments and clone size from that table. For this sample there are under 400,000 clones; roughly an eighth appear just once. About 0.017% of the sample is in the top ten clones.

This clonotype was obtained from a man younger than 35 in good health. The chain was built from TRBV5-1 and TRBJ2-2; the D gene is perhaps TRBD2, from 6 matching bases. Sequencing was done on a sample of naive CD4+ T cells from blood. This specimen's cell subset or site label, per the study, means: true naive CD4+ T cells. The nucleotides are TGCGCCAGCAGCTTGGGGGCTATAGCGGAGATCGGGGAGCTGTTTTTT. Its protein product is CASSLGAIAEIGELFF.